These T cell receptor beta chains were read from a single sample in a study of T-cell reconstitution after alpha-beta-depleted transplantation in children. TCRdb passed the PCR reads through MiXCR, listing each CDR3 protein once. Of about 170,000 distinct CDR3 sequences listed, over 8.5% were seen once; the top ten hold roughly an eighth. Sequenced here: PBMCs, sampled before TCRalphabeta/CD19-depleted stem cell transplant. These receptors all come from a boy between 2 and 10 years old with acute myeloid leukemia, due to receive a stem cell transplant. CDR3s leave out the opening cysteine and the closing phenylalanine or tryptophan. Fields, in order: CDR3 protein, J gene, V gene.

ASSQFGQLVNTEAF	TRBJ1-1	TRBV4-1
ASSHRDGSNQPQH	TRBJ1-5	TRBV7-9
ASSLRGGGWNTEAF	TRBJ1-1	TRBV7-8
SANEGLRETQY	TRBJ2-5	TRBV20-1
AWSLDRGNQPQH	TRBJ1-5	TRBV30
ASSPPGGGLRGYTTNEKLF	TRBJ1-4	TRBV6-5
ASSYFQGSYEQY	TRBJ2-7	TRBV6-5
ASSYGGSYNEQF	TRBJ2-1	TRBV6-5
ATSEDQLESDTQY	TRBJ2-3	TRBV24-1
ASSHRGMNEKLF	TRBJ1-4	TRBV12-3/TRBV12-4
ASSTAGTGYGYT	TRBJ1-2	TRBV5-1
SVEYLGSGNTIY	TRBJ1-3	TRBV29-1
ARAPGPLGWGNQPQH	TRBJ1-5	TRBV5-2
ASSEWGFGAF	TRBJ1-1	TRBV3-1
SVHPLTGQRRGEQF	TRBJ2-1	TRBV29-1
ASSLDRGPIDEQF	TRBJ2-1	TRBV5-1
ASSLRFQETQY	TRBJ2-5	TRBV11-2